The 15 T cell receptor beta chains given below trace back to one sample, sequenced in a study of blood T cell repertoires in COVID-19. Only in-frame clones appear in the TCRdb table, and some are missing; sequencing was by immunoSEQ multiplex PCR. The table has roughly 150,000 clones, approximately 80% seen once. Sequences were obtained from PBMCs or T cells enriched from blood (not recorded which). These TCRs come from a man between 45 and 60 years old in a cohort exposed to, infected with or recovered from COVID-19 (not recorded which).

This chain uses TRBV4-1 with TRBJ2-5; 9 positions agree with TRBD1. The V segment lost 1 base and the J segment 2 bases; nucleotides outside the gene matches: 8. Germline V CDR1 and CDR2: MGHRA, YSYEKL. The CDR3 runs to 17 residues. The CDR3 region has the DNA TGCGCCAGCAGCCAAGCGGGACAGGGACTGTATCAAGAGACCCAGTACTTC. Its translation: CASSQAGQGLYQETQYF.

The chain employs TRBV6-6 and TRBJ2-7; D remains unclear. The germline V gene encodes CDR1 MNHNY and CDR2 SVGAGI (reference sequence). Trimming pared 4 bases from V and 2 bases from J, leaving 12 bases between. CDR3 length: 14 amino acids. CDR3 DNA sequence: TGTGCCAGCAGTTCCCTTACAAACACCTACGAGCAGTACTTC. This encodes CASSSLTNTYEQYF.

This chain uses TRBV19 with TRBJ1-2; TRBD1 aligns across 7 bases. CDR3 size: 14 residues. V shed 5 bases and J 6 bases; nucleotides not matched to a gene: 9. Germline loops: CDR1 LNHDA, CDR2 SQIVND (reference sequence). Written as DNA, the CDR3 is TGTGCCAGTAGTTTGACAGGGCTCCTTGATGGCTACACCTTC. This translates into CASSLTGLLDGYTF.

This clone was seen a single time. V is TRBV10-3 and J is TRBJ1-2; 8 bases match TRBD1. The CDR3 has 16 amino acids. Germline CDR1 is ENHRY and CDR2 is SYGVKD. Trimming at V came to 4 bases and at J to 0 bases, leaving 7 bases not matched to a gene. CDR3 nucleotides: TGTGCCATCAGTGGGGGACAGGCCGCAGCTAACTATGGCTACACCTTC. Translating gives CAISGGQAAANYGYTF.

V usage is TRBV10-3 and J usage is TRBJ2-7; D not resolved. Looked up from germline, CDR1 is ENHRY and CDR2 is SYGVKD. V was trimmed by 0 bases and J by 1 base, leaving 7 bases between them. There are 14 residues in the CDR3. CDR3 sequence: CAISESRQSYEQYF. The CDR3 DNA reads as TGTGCCATCAGTGAGTCGCGGCAGTCCTACGAGCAGTACTTC.

The rearrangement uses TRBV20-1 and TRBJ2-1, with a weak D call TRBD2 (5 bases). V lost 3 bases, J lost 13 bases, and 13 bases lay in between. The CDR3 runs to 11 residues. CDR1 is DFQATT and CDR2 is SNEGSKA in the germline V gene (reference sequence). CDR3 protein: CSARDGIAQFF. For the CDR3, the DNA is TGCAGTGCTAGGGACGGGATTGCCCAGTTCTTC.

The V and J genes are TRBV29-1 and TRBJ2-4, with 9 nucleotides matching TRBD2. V was pared by 7 bases and J by 8 bases, with 9 bases of the junction left unmatched. Looked up from germline, CDR1 is SQVTM and CDR2 is ANQGSEA. The CDR3 covers 13 residues. The CDR3 sequence is CSGSGLAGDIQYF. Written as DNA, the CDR3 is TGCAGCGGGTCGGGACTAGCTGGGGACATTCAGTACTTC.

This clone appeared a few times. Germline and junction disagree at one end, which may indicate a read error. This rearrangement joins TRBV3-1 (or the pseudogene TRBV3-2) to TRBJ2-5, with 10 bases matching TRBD2. The CDR3 covers 15 residues. Germline loops: CDR1 LGHDT, CDR2 YNNKEL (reference sequence). CDR3 loop: CASSQALMASGGIDF. The CDR3 DNA is TGTGCCAGCAGCCAAGCTCTCATGGCTAGCGGGGGAATCGACTTC.

The chain is built from TRBV11-2 and TRBJ1-2, with D perhaps matching TRBD1 (5 bases). Between the trimmed V and J ends, which lost 3 bases and 7 bases, there was a span of 9 bases. The CDR3 length is 12 residues. Germline values: CDR1 SGHAT, CDR2 FQNNGV. CDR3 amino acids: CASSFQGTGYTF. CDR3 nucleotide sequence: TGTGCCAGCAGCTTTCAGGGTACTGGCTACACCTTC.

The chain recombines TRBV12-3 or TRBV12-4 with TRBJ2-7; maybe TRBD2 (6 bases). V was trimmed by 7 bases and J by 3 bases, leaving 13 bases between them. CDR3 length: 13 residues. CDR3 bases: TGTGCCAGCACTAGATCCGGGAGCTACGAGCAGTACTTC. This codes for CASTRSGSYEQYF.

V and J are TRBV3-1 (or the pseudogene TRBV3-2) and TRBJ2-3, with a possible D match to TRBD2 (5 bases). V lost 4 bases to trimming and J lost 0 bases, with 11 bases between them. The CDR3 loop spans 15 amino acids. Germline V gene lookup returns CDR1 LGHDT and CDR2 YNNKEL (reference sequence). CDR3 in amino acids: CASSLIPGSTDTQYF. DNA for the CDR3: TGTGCCAGCAGCCTTATCCCGGGGAGCACAGATACGCAGTATTTT.

This clone was observed once. This sequence joins TRBV15 and TRBJ2-7; 9 nucleotides align to TRBD2. Per germline, CDR1 LNHNV and CDR2 YYDKDF (reference sequence). The CDR3 length is 15 residues. The V and J ends lost 0 bases and 3 bases, in that order; junction bases with no gene match: 3. CDR3 nucleotides: TGTGCCACCAGCAGAGATAGCGGGAGAAGCTACGAGCAGTACTTC. Translation: CATSRDSGRSYEQYF.

The J gene is TRBJ2-5, the V gene TRBV7-8, with a possible D match to TRBD1 (6 bases). From germline, CDR1 is SGHVS and CDR2 FQNEAQ. Trimming stripped 1 base from V and 4 bases from J, with 13 bases between. The CDR3 loop spans 15 amino acids. The CDR3 DNA reads as TGTGCCAGCAGCTTAGGGGCAGGGGCGGGAGAGACCCAGTACTTC. Translated, it gives CASSLGAGAGETQYF. The full variable domain, rest sourced from reference TRBV7-8 and TRBJ2-5, is GAGVSQSPRYKVAKRGQDVALRCDPISGHVSLFWYQQALGQGPEFLTYFQNEAQLDKSGLPSDRFFAERPEGSVSTLKIQRTQQEDSAVYLCASSLGAGAGETQYFGPGTRLLVL.

The chain joins TRBV27 to TRBJ1-5; D is undetermined. The CDR3 totals 14 residues. From germline, CDR1 is MNHEY and CDR2 SMNVEV (reference sequence). Trimming pared 4 bases from V and 1 base from J, leaving 8 bases between. CDR3 sequence: CASSSQNSNQPQHF. CDR3 DNA sequence: TGTGCCAGCAGTTCACAGAACAGCAATCAGCCCCAGCATTTT.

The chain couples TRBV27 to TRBJ2-2, with unresolved D. The V gene's germline CDR1 is MNHEY and CDR2 SMNVEV (reference sequence). The CDR3 loop spans 13 amino acids. The V and J ends lost 6 bases and 1 base respectively, with 6 bases between them. The CDR3 region is CASSLENTGELFF. The CDR3 coding sequence is TGTGCCAGCAGCCTAGAGAACACCGGGGAGCTGTTTTTT.